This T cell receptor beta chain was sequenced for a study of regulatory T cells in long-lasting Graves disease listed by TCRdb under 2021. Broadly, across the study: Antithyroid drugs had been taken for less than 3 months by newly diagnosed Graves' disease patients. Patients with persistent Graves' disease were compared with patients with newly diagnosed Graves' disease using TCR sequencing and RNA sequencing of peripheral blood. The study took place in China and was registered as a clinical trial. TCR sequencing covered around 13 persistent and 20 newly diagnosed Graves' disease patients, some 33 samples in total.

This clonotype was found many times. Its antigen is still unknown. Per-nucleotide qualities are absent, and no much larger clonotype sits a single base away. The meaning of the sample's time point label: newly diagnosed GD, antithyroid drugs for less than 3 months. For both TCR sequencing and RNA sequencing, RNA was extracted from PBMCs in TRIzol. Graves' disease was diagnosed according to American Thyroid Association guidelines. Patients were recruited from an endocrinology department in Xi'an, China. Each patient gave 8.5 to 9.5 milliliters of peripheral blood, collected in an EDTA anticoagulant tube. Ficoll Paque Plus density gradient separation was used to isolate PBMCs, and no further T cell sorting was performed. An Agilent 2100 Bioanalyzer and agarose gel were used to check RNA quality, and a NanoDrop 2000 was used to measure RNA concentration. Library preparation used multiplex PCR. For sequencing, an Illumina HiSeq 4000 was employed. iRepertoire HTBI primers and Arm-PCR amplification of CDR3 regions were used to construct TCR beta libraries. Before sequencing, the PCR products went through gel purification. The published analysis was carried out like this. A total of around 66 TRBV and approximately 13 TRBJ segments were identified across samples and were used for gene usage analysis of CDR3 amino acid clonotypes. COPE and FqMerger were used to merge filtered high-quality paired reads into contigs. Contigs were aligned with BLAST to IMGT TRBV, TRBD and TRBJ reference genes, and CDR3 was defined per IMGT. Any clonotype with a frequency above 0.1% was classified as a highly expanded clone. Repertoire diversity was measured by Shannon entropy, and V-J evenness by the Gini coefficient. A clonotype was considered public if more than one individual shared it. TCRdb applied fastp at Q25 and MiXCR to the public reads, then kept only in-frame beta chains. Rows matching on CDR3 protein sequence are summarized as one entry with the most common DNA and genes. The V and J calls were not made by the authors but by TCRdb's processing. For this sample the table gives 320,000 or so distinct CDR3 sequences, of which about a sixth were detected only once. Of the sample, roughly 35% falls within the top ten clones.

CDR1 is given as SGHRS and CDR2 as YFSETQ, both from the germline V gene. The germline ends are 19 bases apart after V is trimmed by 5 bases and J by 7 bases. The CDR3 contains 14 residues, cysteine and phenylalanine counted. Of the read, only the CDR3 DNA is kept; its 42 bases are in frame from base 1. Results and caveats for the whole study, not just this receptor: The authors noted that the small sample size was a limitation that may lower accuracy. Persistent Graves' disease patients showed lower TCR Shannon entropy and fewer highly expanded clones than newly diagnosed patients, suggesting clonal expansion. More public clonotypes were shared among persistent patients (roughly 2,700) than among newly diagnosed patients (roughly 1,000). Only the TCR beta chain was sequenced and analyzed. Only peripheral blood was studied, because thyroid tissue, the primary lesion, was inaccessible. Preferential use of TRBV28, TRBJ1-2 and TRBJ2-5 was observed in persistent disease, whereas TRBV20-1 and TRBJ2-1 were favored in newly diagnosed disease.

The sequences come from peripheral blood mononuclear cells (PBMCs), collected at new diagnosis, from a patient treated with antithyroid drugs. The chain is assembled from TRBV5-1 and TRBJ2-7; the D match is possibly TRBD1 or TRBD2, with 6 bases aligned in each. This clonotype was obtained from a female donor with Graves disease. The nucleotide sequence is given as TGCGCCAGCAGAATTACCCTAGGGGGGAGAGAGCAGTACTTC. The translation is CASRITLGGREQYF. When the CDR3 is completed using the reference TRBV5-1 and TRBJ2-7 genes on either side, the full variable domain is KAGVTQTPRYLIKTRGQQVTLSCSPISGHRSVSWYQQTPGQGLQFLFEYFSETQRNKGNFPGRFSGRQFSNSRSEMNVSTLELGDSALYLCASRITLGGREQYFGPGTRLTVT.